This T cell receptor beta chain was captured by sequencing in a study of blood T cell repertoires in COVID-19. Assay used: immunoSEQ multiplex PCR; TCRdb lists only in-frame clones, some missing. The sample holds fewer than 350,000 clones, roughly 88% seen once. CDR3 length: 14 residues. Trimming took off 4 bases at V and 5 bases at J, with 13 bases between the two ends. Per germline, CDR1 ENHRY and CDR2 SYGVKD. The receptor was isolated from a woman under 40 with COVID-19, enrolled during active disease. The V and J genes are TRBV10-3 and TRBJ2-3; D is undetermined. The sequencing input was peripheral blood. The CDR3 here is CAISGTPREDTQYF. CDR3 DNA: TGTGCCATCAGTGGAACCCCGCGTGAAGATACGCAGTATTTT.